Listed below are T cell receptor beta chains from one sample, sequenced in a study of shared clonotypes between healthy human individuals. Some clones are missing from TCRdb's copy, which holds only in-frame ones; the method was immunoSEQ multiplex PCR. The sample lists hundreds of thousands of clones, around 96% occurring once. The source material was naive CD8+ T cells sorted from blood. The receptors shown here come from a woman aged 25 to 45 in good health. The CDR3 runs from the conserved cysteine through the conserved F or W. D genes are given only for firm matches. Not every row has a clone size; where given, it reads once, few, many or a size class.

cdr3_aa: CASSLWDGIGVGEQYF
cdr3_nt: TGTGCCAGCAGTTTATGGGATGGGATAGGGGTCGGCGAGCAGTACTTC
v_call: TRBV27
d_call: NA
j_call: TRBJ2-7
clone_size: once

cdr3_aa: CASRSSGSLEQYF
cdr3_nt: TGTGCCAGCAGGTCTAGCGGGAGTCTCGAGCAGTACTTC
v_call: TRBV27
d_call: TRBD2
j_call: TRBJ2-7
clone_size: NA

cdr3_aa: CASSPSQGNTEAFF
cdr3_nt: TGTGCCAGCAGTCCATCACAGGGGAACACTGAAGCTTTCTTT
v_call: TRBV28
d_call: NA
j_call: TRBJ1-1
clone_size: NA

cdr3_aa: CASSLGLAGVGGTTDTQYF
cdr3_nt: TGTGCCAGCAGCTTGGGACTAGCGGGAGTAGGGGGGACCACAGATACGCAGTATTTT
v_call: TRBV5-4
d_call: TRBD2
j_call: TRBJ2-3
clone_size: NA

cdr3_aa: CASSRPASLTYNEQFF
cdr3_nt: TGTGCCAGCAGCCGCCCGGCTAGCCTTACCTACAATGAGCAGTTCTTC
v_call: TRBV2
d_call: NA
j_call: TRBJ2-1
clone_size: NA

cdr3_aa: CASSPGTSGRTDTQYF
cdr3_nt: TGTGCCAGCAGTCCTGGGACTAGCGGGCGCACAGATACGCAGTATTTT
v_call: TRBV27
d_call: TRBD2
j_call: TRBJ2-3
clone_size: NA

cdr3_aa: CASSVSVTKYMNTEAFF
cdr3_nt: TGTGCCAGCAGTGTGTCGGTGACCAAATACATGAACACTGAAGCTTTCTTT
v_call: TRBV2
d_call: NA
j_call: TRBJ1-1
clone_size: NA

cdr3_aa: CASSPYGSLAGDEQYF
cdr3_nt: TGTGCCAGCAGCCCCTATGGGAGTCTAGCGGGAGACGAGCAGTACTTC
v_call: TRBV6-6
d_call: TRBD2
j_call: TRBJ2-7
clone_size: NA

cdr3_aa: CASSTQLAGVYEQYF
cdr3_nt: TGTGCCAGCAGCACTCAACTAGCGGGAGTCTACGAGCAGTACTTC
v_call: TRBV11-1
d_call: TRBD2
j_call: TRBJ2-7
clone_size: NA

cdr3_aa: CASSEGTGYEQFF
cdr3_nt: TGCGCCAGCAGTGAGGGAACCGGGTATGAGCAGTTCTTC
v_call: TRBV10-1
d_call: NA
j_call: TRBJ2-1
clone_size: NA

cdr3_aa: CASMETSPMDSPYGYTF
cdr3_nt: TGTGCCAGCATGGAAACCTCTCCCATGGACAGCCCGTATGGCTACACCTTC
v_call: TRBV2
d_call: NA
j_call: TRBJ1-2
clone_size: NA

cdr3_aa: CASSLEHRNTEAFF
cdr3_nt: TGTGCCAGCAGCTTGGAACACCGGAACACTGAAGCTTTCTTT
v_call: TRBV5-4
d_call: NA
j_call: TRBJ1-1
clone_size: NA

cdr3_aa: CASSLAHRTSNQPQHF
cdr3_nt: TGTGCCAGCAGCTTAGCGCACAGAACGAGCAATCAGCCCCAGCATTTT
v_call: TRBV7-2
d_call: NA
j_call: TRBJ1-5
clone_size: NA

cdr3_aa: CASSRGDEQYF
cdr3_nt: TGTGCCAGCAGCCGGGGGGACGAGCAGTACTTC
v_call: TRBV7-9
d_call: TRBD2
j_call: TRBJ2-7
clone_size: NA

cdr3_aa: CASSPGTSVYEQYF
cdr3_nt: TGTGCCAGCAGCCCCGGGACTAGCGTTTACGAGCAGTACTTC
v_call: TRBV6-5
d_call: TRBD2
j_call: TRBJ2-7
clone_size: NA

cdr3_aa: CASSPRPGQGVENEKLFF
cdr3_nt: TGTGCCAGCAGCCCACGGCCGGGACAGGGGGTTGAAAATGAAAAACTGTTTTTT
v_call: TRBV9
d_call: TRBD1
j_call: TRBJ1-4
clone_size: NA

cdr3_aa: CASSLQSRRQSRANVLTF
cdr3_nt: TGTGCCAGCAGCCTGCAGAGCAGACGACAAAGTCGGGCCAACGTCCTGACTTTC
v_call: TRBV7-2
d_call: NA
j_call: TRBJ2-6
clone_size: NA

cdr3_aa: CASRGEDIQYF
cdr3_nt: TGTGCCAGCAGAGGCGAGGACATTCAGTACTTC
v_call: TRBV27
d_call: NA
j_call: TRBJ2-4
clone_size: NA

cdr3_aa: CASSPRDAVANTGELFF
cdr3_nt: TGTGCCAGCAGCCCCCGGGACGCCGTCGCGAACACCGGGGAGCTGTTTTTT
v_call: TRBV2
d_call: NA
j_call: TRBJ2-2
clone_size: NA

cdr3_aa: CASSPPTGARNTEAFF
cdr3_nt: TGTGCCAGCAGCCCCCCGACAGGGGCGAGGAACACTGAAGCTTTCTTT
v_call: TRBV7-9
d_call: TRBD1
j_call: TRBJ1-1
clone_size: NA

cdr3_aa: CASSGQRAQETQYF
cdr3_nt: TGCGCCAGCAGTGGCCAGCGGGCACAAGAGACCCAGTACTTC
v_call: TRBV10-2
d_call: NA
j_call: TRBJ2-5
clone_size: NA

cdr3_aa: CASSSDTLYHNYGYTF
cdr3_nt: TGTGCCAGCAGTTCGGACACCCTTTACCATAACTATGGCTACACCTTC
v_call: TRBV28
d_call: NA
j_call: TRBJ1-2
clone_size: NA

cdr3_aa: CASSNRGNNNYGYTF
cdr3_nt: TGTGCCAGCAGTAATAGGGGAAACAATAACTATGGCTACACCTTC
v_call: TRBV27
d_call: NA
j_call: TRBJ1-2
clone_size: NA

cdr3_aa: CASSYAATGGAEQYF
cdr3_nt: TGTGCCAGCAGTTACGCCGCGACAGGGGGCGCCGAGCAGTACTTC
v_call: TRBV6-6
d_call: TRBD1
j_call: TRBJ2-7
clone_size: once

cdr3_aa: CASWMGGRASEQFF
cdr3_nt: TGTGCCAGCTGGATGGGCGGGAGGGCAAGTGAGCAGTTCTTC
v_call: TRBV6-5
d_call: TRBD2
j_call: TRBJ2-1
clone_size: NA

cdr3_aa: CASSEIVGAPYEQYF
cdr3_nt: TGTGCCAGCAGTGAGATCGTGGGGGCCCCCTACGAGCAGTACTTC
v_call: TRBV2
d_call: NA
j_call: TRBJ2-7
clone_size: once

cdr3_aa: CSVEVLREDTSTDTQYF
cdr3_nt: TGCAGCGTTGAAGTGTTACGGGAGGATACTAGCACAGATACGCAGTATTTT
v_call: TRBV29-1
d_call: TRBD2
j_call: TRBJ2-3
clone_size: NA

cdr3_aa: CASSQGRWLAGVQDTQYF
cdr3_nt: TGTGCCAGCAGCCAAGGTCGTTGGCTAGCGGGAGTTCAAGATACGCAGTATTTT
v_call: TRBV4-2
d_call: TRBD2
j_call: TRBJ2-3
clone_size: NA

cdr3_aa: CASSLDGPRGSYNEQFF
cdr3_nt: TGTGCCAGCAGTCTAGACGGGCCTAGGGGGTCCTACAATGAGCAGTTCTTC
v_call: TRBV28
d_call: NA
j_call: TRBJ2-1
clone_size: NA

cdr3_aa: CAISEEAENTGELFF
cdr3_nt: TGTGCCATCAGTGAAGAGGCCGAGAACACCGGGGAGCTGTTTTTT
v_call: TRBV10-3
d_call: NA
j_call: TRBJ2-2
clone_size: NA

cdr3_aa: CATSRDRINTEAFF
cdr3_nt: TGTGCCACCAGCAGAGACCGTATAAACACTGAAGCTTTCTTT
v_call: TRBV15
d_call: NA
j_call: TRBJ1-1
clone_size: NA

cdr3_aa: CASSYRTDHTGELFF
cdr3_nt: TGTGCCAGCAGTTACCGGACAGACCACACCGGGGAGCTGTTTTTT
v_call: TRBV6-5
d_call: NA
j_call: TRBJ2-2
clone_size: NA

cdr3_aa: CASSSVGGGLEQYF
cdr3_nt: TGTGCCAGCAGCTCAGTGGGAGGAGGATTGGAGCAGTACTTC
v_call: TRBV7-6
d_call: NA
j_call: TRBJ2-5
clone_size: NA

cdr3_aa: CASSLSFGTKVYEQYF
cdr3_nt: TGTGCCAGCAGTTTATCTTTTGGGACAAAAGTCTACGAGCAGTACTTC
v_call: TRBV27
d_call: NA
j_call: TRBJ2-7
clone_size: NA

cdr3_aa: CASSPASRSHEQFF
cdr3_nt: TGTGCCAGCAGTCCGGCTAGCCGATCCCATGAGCAGTTCTTC
v_call: TRBV2
d_call: NA
j_call: TRBJ2-1
clone_size: NA

cdr3_aa: CASSPKGGLSGANVLTF
cdr3_nt: TGTGCCAGCAGCCCCAAGGGGGGGCTCTCCGGGGCCAACGTCCTGACTTTC
v_call: TRBV7-8
d_call: NA
j_call: TRBJ2-6
clone_size: NA